This T cell receptor beta chain came from a study of blood T cell repertoires in COVID-19. Study background: The cDNA or gDNA used as material had been derived from T cells, B-cell-depleted T cells, or PBMCs.

In the authors' workflow: How many nucleated cells were present was estimated from reference gene primer amplification. Sequencing was performed with immunoSEQ multiplex PCR; in TCRdb, only in-frame clones are kept and a portion is missing. The V and J calls and the clone size are those of that table, but D and trimming were determined from the DNA. The table lists some 170,000 clones, around 80% of them singletons. In its sample, this clone was seen once. V was shortened by 2 bases and J by 4 bases, with 4 bases between the two germline ends. From germline, CDR1 is MGHRA and CDR2 YSYEKL. The CDR3 consists of 12 residues.

The rearrangement uses TRBV4-1 and TRBJ2-3, with D hard to call. Specimen: peripheral blood. This sequence originates from a woman aged 65 to 85 with acute or convalescent COVID-19. The CDR3 loop is CASSQSPDTQYF. The CDR3 DNA follows: TGCGCCAGCAGCCAATCTCCAGATACGCAGTATTTT.